The entry that follows covers one T cell receptor beta chain sequence. Libraries were prepared by immunoSEQ multiplex PCR; TCRdb keeps only in-frame clonotypes and omits some of them. The sample holds fewer than 350,000 clones, approximately 91% seen once. This sample was taken from a study of blood T cell repertoires in COVID-19. The V and J ends lost 9 bases and 9 bases, in that order; junction bases with no gene match: 19. CDR1 and CDR2 from the germline V gene are SGHTS and YDEGEE. This CDR3 is built from 15 residues. The specimen sequenced was PBMCs or T cells enriched from blood (not recorded which). The clonotype was recovered from a woman between 40 and 55 years old who had recovered from COVID-19. The chain combines TRBV5-8 with TRBJ2-3; 7 bases match TRBD2. The DNA for the CDR3 is TGTGCCAATGACCCGGGACTACCCATAAGGGAGACGCAGTATTTT. Its translation: CANDPGLPIRETQYF.